These T cell receptor beta chains were read from a single sample in a study of blood T cell repertoires in COVID-19. Method: immunoSEQ multiplex PCR; TCRdb's copy keeps in-frame clones and lacks some. Of more than 250,000 clones in the sample, around 87% are singletons; the top ten hold about 5.2%. The source material was PBMCs or T cells enriched from blood (not recorded which). These receptor sequences come from a woman between 25 and 40 years old who had recovered from COVID-19. The CDR3 runs from the conserved cysteine through the conserved F or W. The order of the fields is J gene, V gene, D gene, CDR3 length, clone size, CDR3 protein, CDR3 DNA. A D gene is named only where the DNA matches it firmly. The size entry is marked missing in some rows and otherwise reads once, few, many or a size class.

j_gene: TRBJ1-2; v_gene: TRBV6-5; d_gene: NA; len: 14; abundance: NA; CDR3aa: CASSRTGTTYGYTF; CDR3nt: TGTGCCAGCAGCCGAACCGGGACAACTTATGGCTACACCTTC
j_gene: TRBJ2-1; v_gene: TRBV6-5; d_gene: NA; len: 15; abundance: NA; CDR3aa: CASSYSQGSYNEQFF; CDR3nt: TGTGCCAGCAGTTATTCCCAGGGCTCCTACAATGAGCAGTTCTTC
j_gene: TRBJ1-2; v_gene: TRBV5-5; d_gene: NA; len: 15; abundance: few; CDR3aa: CASSLGRPANYGYTF; CDR3nt: TGTGCCAGCAGCTTGGGCAGGCCAGCTAACTATGGCTACACCTTC
j_gene: TRBJ1-2; v_gene: TRBV30; d_gene: TRBD1; len: 15; abundance: NA; CDR3aa: CAWIRDRGKDYGYTF; CDR3nt: TGTGCCTGGATTCGGGACAGGGGGAAAGACTATGGCTACACCTTC
j_gene: TRBJ2-3; v_gene: TRBV5-4; d_gene: NA; len: 16; abundance: NA; CDR3aa: CASFTFSDSSTDTQYF; CDR3nt: TGTGCCAGCTTTACTTTTAGCGACTCTAGCACAGATACGCAGTATTTT
j_gene: TRBJ1-4; v_gene: TRBV9; d_gene: NA; len: 15; abundance: NA; CDR3aa: CASSVQGGPLEKLFF; CDR3nt: TGTGCCAGCAGCGTCCAGGGAGGACCACTTGAAAAACTGTTTTTT
j_gene: TRBJ2-5; v_gene: TRBV11-3; d_gene: TRBD1; len: 15; abundance: NA; CDR3aa: CASSLSGTGGGTQYF; CDR3nt: TGTGCCAGCAGCCTATCCGGGACAGGGGGGGGGACCCAGTACTTC
j_gene: TRBJ2-7; v_gene: TRBV9; d_gene: NA; len: 14; abundance: once; CDR3aa: CASSVGQTSYEQYF; CDR3nt: TGTGCCAGCAGCGTAGGACAGACTTCCTACGAGCAGTACTTC
j_gene: TRBJ1-4; v_gene: TRBV5-1; d_gene: NA; len: 15; abundance: NA; CDR3aa: CASSWASGGREKLFF; CDR3nt: TGCGCCAGCAGCTGGGCCTCCGGGGGACGGGAAAAACTGTTTTTT
j_gene: TRBJ1-2; v_gene: TRBV27; d_gene: NA; len: 15; abundance: NA; CDR3aa: CASSPVMGARYGYTF; CDR3nt: TGTGCCAGCAGCCCGGTAATGGGGGCAAGGTATGGCTACACCTTC
j_gene: TRBJ2-1; v_gene: TRBV29-1; d_gene: NA; len: 13; abundance: NA; CDR3aa: CSVGGGLNNEQFF; CDR3nt: TGCAGCGTTGGAGGCGGGCTTAACAATGAGCAGTTCTTC
j_gene: TRBJ2-5; v_gene: TRBV24-1; d_gene: NA; len: 14; abundance: once; CDR3aa: CATSDSRGRETQYF; CDR3nt: TGTGCCACCAGTGATTCCAGGGGTAGGGAGACCCAGTACTTC
j_gene: TRBJ1-1; v_gene: TRBV7-6; d_gene: TRBD1; len: 14; abundance: NA; CDR3aa: CASSLQGVVTEAFF; CDR3nt: TGTGCCAGCAGCTTGCAGGGGGTCGTCACTGAAGCTTTCTTT
j_gene: TRBJ2-1; v_gene: TRBV30; d_gene: TRBD1; len: 14; abundance: NA; CDR3aa: CAWSARQGENEQFF; CDR3nt: TGTGCCTGGAGTGCCAGACAGGGGGAGAATGAGCAGTTCTTC
j_gene: TRBJ2-7; v_gene: TRBV5-4; d_gene: NA; len: 14; abundance: NA; CDR3aa: CASSLDTSPYEQYF; CDR3nt: TGTGCCAGCAGCTTGGACACATCCCCGTACGAGCAGTACTTC
j_gene: TRBJ1-2; v_gene: TRBV14; d_gene: NA; len: 17; abundance: NA; CDR3aa: CASSLGAGAPVNYGYTF; CDR3nt: TGTGCCAGCAGCCTTGGGGCCGGCGCGCCGGTTAACTATGGCTACACCTTC
j_gene: TRBJ1-1; v_gene: TRBV23-1; d_gene: NA; len: 18; abundance: once; CDR3aa: CASRPSVTGTLMNTEAFF; CDR3nt: TGCGCCAGCAGGCCTTCCGTTACAGGGACCTTAATGAACACTGAAGCTTTCTTT
j_gene: TRBJ1-5; v_gene: TRBV19; d_gene: TRBD1; len: 15; abundance: NA; CDR3aa: CATKDRGRSNQPQHF; CDR3nt: TGTGCCACCAAGGACAGGGGGCGGAGCAATCAGCCCCAGCATTTT
j_gene: TRBJ1-6; v_gene: TRBV6-5; d_gene: TRBD1; len: 15; abundance: once; CDR3aa: CASRQPQGSNSPLHF; CDR3nt: TGTGCCAGCAGGCAACCACAGGGGTCCAATTCACCCCTCCACTTT
j_gene: TRBJ1-6; v_gene: TRBV5-8; d_gene: NA; len: 15; abundance: NA; CDR3aa: CASSLRNWVGSPLHF; CDR3nt: TGTGCCAGCAGCCTCCGAAACTGGGTCGGGTCACCCCTCCACTTT
j_gene: TRBJ1-1; v_gene: TRBV2; d_gene: NA; len: 15; abundance: NA; CDR3aa: CASSASPGPNTEAFF; CDR3nt: TGTGCCAGCAGTGCCTCGCCGGGTCCAAACACTGAAGCTTTCTTT
j_gene: TRBJ1-2; v_gene: TRBV9; d_gene: NA; len: 15; abundance: NA; CDR3aa: CASSFDSHRDYGYTF; CDR3nt: TGTGCCAGCAGCTTCGACTCCCACAGGGACTATGGCTACACCTTC
j_gene: TRBJ2-1; v_gene: TRBV19; d_gene: TRBD1; len: 15; abundance: NA; CDR3aa: CASSLNRGSYNEQFF; CDR3nt: TGTGCCAGTAGCCTAAACAGGGGTTCCTACAATGAGCAGTTCTTC
j_gene: TRBJ1-2; v_gene: TRBV24-1; d_gene: TRBD1; len: 14; abundance: NA; CDR3aa: CATSDRQGSYGYTF; CDR3nt: TGTGCCACCAGTGACCGACAGGGAAGCTATGGCTACACCTTC
j_gene: TRBJ1-1; v_gene: TRBV4-3; d_gene: NA; len: 12; abundance: NA; CDR3aa: CASSQGQTEAFF; CDR3nt: TGCGCCAGCAGCCAAGGACAGACTGAAGCTTTCTTT
j_gene: TRBJ1-4; v_gene: TRBV6-4; d_gene: NA; len: 16; abundance: NA; CDR3aa: CASGTLSGGVNEKLFF; CDR3nt: TGTGCCAGCGGGACTCTATCTGGAGGGGTTAATGAAAAACTGTTTTTT
j_gene: TRBJ2-7; v_gene: TRBV5-4; d_gene: TRBD2; len: 15; abundance: NA; CDR3aa: CASSLGGGGWNEQYF; CDR3nt: TGTGCCAGCAGTCTCGGGGGGGGAGGTTGGAACGAGCAGTACTTC
j_gene: TRBJ1-1; v_gene: TRBV19; d_gene: TRBD1; len: 14; abundance: NA; CDR3aa: CASSVQGARTEAFF; CDR3nt: TGTGCCAGTAGCGTACAGGGGGCGCGCACTGAAGCTTTCTTT
j_gene: TRBJ1-2; v_gene: TRBV7-8; d_gene: NA; len: 15; abundance: NA; CDR3aa: CASSLVDRLDYGYTF; CDR3nt: TGTGCCAGCAGCTTAGTAGACAGGCTGGACTATGGCTACACCTTC
j_gene: TRBJ1-5; v_gene: TRBV19; d_gene: NA; len: 15; abundance: once; CDR3aa: CASSIGTSSNQPQHF; CDR3nt: TGTGCCAGTAGTATCGGGACAAGTAGCAATCAGCCCCAGCATTTT
j_gene: TRBJ2-7; v_gene: TRBV27; d_gene: NA; len: 15; abundance: NA; CDR3aa: CASTPRWGPGSEQYF; CDR3nt: TGTGCCAGCACGCCTCGGTGGGGGCCAGGATCCGAGCAGTACTTC
j_gene: TRBJ1-2; v_gene: TRBV3-1/TRBV3-2; d_gene: NA; len: 15; abundance: NA; CDR3aa: CASSPDGGGNYGYTF; CDR3nt: TGTGCCAGCAGCCCGGACGGCGGGGGCAACTATGGCTACACCTTC
j_gene: TRBJ1-2; v_gene: TRBV11-2; d_gene: NA; len: 13; abundance: NA; CDR3aa: CASSFGLNYGYTF; CDR3nt: TGTGCCAGCAGCTTTGGCCTCAACTATGGCTACACCTTC
j_gene: TRBJ1-1; v_gene: TRBV5-5; d_gene: NA; len: 14; abundance: few; CDR3aa: CASRARVMNTEAFF; CDR3nt: TGTGCCAGCAGAGCCCGGGTAATGAACACTGAAGCTTTCTTT
j_gene: TRBJ1-3; v_gene: TRBV6-1; d_gene: TRBD1; len: 16; abundance: NA; CDR3aa: CASSARSGGSGNTIYF; CDR3nt: TGTGCCAGCAGTGCACGATCAGGGGGCTCTGGAAACACCATATATTTT
j_gene: TRBJ1-2; v_gene: TRBV5-6; d_gene: NA; len: 13; abundance: few; CDR3aa: CASSGTPNYGYTF; CDR3nt: TGTGCCAGCAGCGGGACACCAAACTATGGCTACACCTTC
j_gene: TRBJ1-1; v_gene: TRBV7-8; d_gene: TRBD1; len: 18; abundance: NA; CDR3aa: CASSLRGTGGIMNTEAFF; CDR3nt: TGTGCCAGCAGCTTACGGGGGACAGGGGGAATTATGAACACTGAAGCTTTCTTT
j_gene: TRBJ1-1; v_gene: TRBV30; d_gene: TRBD1; len: 14; abundance: NA; CDR3aa: CAWKRDRGWTEAFF; CDR3nt: TGTGCCTGGAAAAGAGACAGGGGGTGGACTGAAGCTTTCTTT
j_gene: TRBJ1-2; v_gene: TRBV12-3/TRBV12-4; d_gene: TRBD1; len: 13; abundance: NA; CDR3aa: CASRLTGNYGYTF; CDR3nt: TGTGCCAGCAGATTGACAGGGAACTATGGCTACACCTTC
j_gene: TRBJ1-4; v_gene: TRBV6-5; d_gene: TRBD1; len: 14; abundance: NA; CDR3aa: CASSRDSGNEKLFF; CDR3nt: TGTGCCAGCAGTCGGGACAGCGGTAATGAAAAACTGTTTTTT
j_gene: TRBJ1-1; v_gene: TRBV5-5; d_gene: NA; len: 13; abundance: once; CDR3aa: CASSSSLNTEAFF; CDR3nt: TGTGCCAGCAGCTCGAGTTTGAACACTGAAGCTTTCTTT
j_gene: TRBJ1-2; v_gene: TRBV19; d_gene: NA; len: 13; abundance: NA; CDR3aa: CASSIGGSYGYTF; CDR3nt: TGTGCCAGTAGTATAGGCGGCAGCTATGGCTACACCTTC
j_gene: TRBJ1-1; v_gene: TRBV7-9; d_gene: NA; len: 14; abundance: NA; CDR3aa: CASSSGPGNTEAFF; CDR3nt: TGTGCCAGCAGCTCAGGGCCGGGGAACACTGAAGCTTTCTTT
j_gene: TRBJ2-4; v_gene: TRBV7-2; d_gene: NA; len: 16; abundance: NA; CDR3aa: CASSLLPGGSGNIQYF; CDR3nt: TGTGCCAGCAGCCTATTACCGGGGGGCTCGGGAAACATTCAGTACTTC
j_gene: TRBJ2-1; v_gene: TRBV2; d_gene: TRBD1; len: 14; abundance: NA; CDR3aa: CASSPQTGTNEQFF; CDR3nt: TGTGCCAGCAGTCCCCAGACAGGGACCAATGAGCAGTTCTTC
j_gene: TRBJ2-3; v_gene: TRBV19; d_gene: NA; len: 13; abundance: NA; CDR3aa: CASSVSLRDTQYF; CDR3nt: TGTGCCAGTAGTGTATCACTACGAGATACGCAGTATTTT
j_gene: TRBJ2-3; v_gene: TRBV11-3; d_gene: TRBD2; len: 15; abundance: NA; CDR3aa: CASSFAGGATDTQYF; CDR3nt: TGTGCCAGCAGCTTCGCGGGGGGTGCCACAGATACGCAGTATTTT
j_gene: TRBJ1-4; v_gene: TRBV30; d_gene: TRBD1; len: 14; abundance: NA; CDR3aa: CAWSLGQGSEKLFF; CDR3nt: TGTGCCTGGAGTCTAGGACAGGGCAGCGAAAAACTGTTTTTT
j_gene: TRBJ2-7; v_gene: TRBV5-6; d_gene: NA; len: 14; abundance: NA; CDR3aa: CASSLAQDTYEQYF; CDR3nt: TGTGCCAGCAGCTTAGCTCAGGATACCTACGAGCAGTACTTC